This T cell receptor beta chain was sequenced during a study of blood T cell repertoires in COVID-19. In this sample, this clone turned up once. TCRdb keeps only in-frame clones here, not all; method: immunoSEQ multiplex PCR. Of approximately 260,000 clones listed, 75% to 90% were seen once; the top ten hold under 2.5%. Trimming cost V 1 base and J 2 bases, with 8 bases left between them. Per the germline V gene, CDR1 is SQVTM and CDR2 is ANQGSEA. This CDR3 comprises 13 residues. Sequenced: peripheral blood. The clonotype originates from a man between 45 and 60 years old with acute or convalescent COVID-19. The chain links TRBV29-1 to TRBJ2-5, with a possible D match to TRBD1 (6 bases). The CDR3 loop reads CSVEVRGQETQYF. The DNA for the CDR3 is TGCAGCGTTGAAGTTAGGGGGCAAGAGACCCAGTACTTC.